What follows describes a single TCR beta chain. Preparation of the TCRbeta library was carried out with unique molecular identifiers. In TCRdb, the PCR reads were re-called with MiXCR into one record per CDR3 protein. The table has 450,000 to 700,000 distinct CDR3 sequences, around 27% seen once. This specimen belongs to a study of T-cell reconstitution after alpha-beta-depleted transplantation in children. This TCR came from a boy less than two years old with Wiskott-Aldrich syndrome, due to receive a stem cell transplant. The specimen was PBMCs, collected before TCRalphabeta/CD19-depleted stem cell transplant.

The DNA of the CDR3 is TGTGCCAGCAGTGTGAAGGGTACTAGCGGGACAAAGACCCAGTACTTC. Protein product: CASSVKGTSGTKTQYF. The J gene is TRBJ2-5, the V gene TRBV2; the match to TRBD2 covers 10 bases. The J segment lost 6 bases and the V segment lost 4 bases, leaving 11 bases of the junction unmatched. Germline V gene sequence: CDR1 SNHLY, CDR2 FYNNEI. The CDR3 consists of 16 residues.